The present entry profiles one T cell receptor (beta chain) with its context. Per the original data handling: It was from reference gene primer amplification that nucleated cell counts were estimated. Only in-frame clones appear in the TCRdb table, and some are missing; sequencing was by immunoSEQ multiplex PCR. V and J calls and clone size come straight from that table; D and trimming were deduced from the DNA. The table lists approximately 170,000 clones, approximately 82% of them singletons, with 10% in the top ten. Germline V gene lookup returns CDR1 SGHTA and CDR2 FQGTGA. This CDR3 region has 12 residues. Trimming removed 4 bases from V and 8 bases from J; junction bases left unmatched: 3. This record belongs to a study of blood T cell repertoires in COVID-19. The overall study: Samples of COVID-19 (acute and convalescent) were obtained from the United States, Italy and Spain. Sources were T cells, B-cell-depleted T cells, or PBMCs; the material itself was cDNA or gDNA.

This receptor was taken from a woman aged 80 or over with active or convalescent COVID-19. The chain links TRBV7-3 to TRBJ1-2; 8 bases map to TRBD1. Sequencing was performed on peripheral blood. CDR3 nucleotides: TGTGCCAGCAGCTCCCAGGGGGCGGGCTACACCTTC. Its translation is CASSSQGAGYTF. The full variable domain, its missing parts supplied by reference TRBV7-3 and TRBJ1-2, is GAGVSQTPSNKVTEKGKYVELRCDPISGHTALYWYRQSLGQGPEFLIYFQGTGAADDSGLPNDRFFAVRPEGSVSTLKIQRTERGDSAVYLCASSSQGAGYTFGSGTRLTVV.